This T cell receptor beta chain came from a study of blood T cell repertoires in COVID-19. Study background: Both acute and convalescent COVID-19 samples were obtained from the United States, Italy and Spain. The cDNA or gDNA used as material had been derived from T cells, B-cell-depleted T cells, or PBMCs.

This clone is medium-sized (0.01 to 0.1%). In germline, CDR1 is SGHAT, CDR2 FQNNGV. V dropped 5 bases and J dropped 1 base, with 14 bases sitting between them. CDR3 length: 15 residues. In the original workflow: Reference gene primer amplification yielded estimated nucleated cell counts. Sequencing was performed with immunoSEQ multiplex PCR; in TCRdb, only in-frame clones are kept and a portion is missing. The DNA was the basis for D and trimming; V, J and clone size are from that table. The sample has some 140,000 clones; 79% are singletons. This TCR derives from a man in his fifties or sixties with acute or convalescent COVID-19. The chain is built from TRBV11-2 and TRBJ1-1, with D perhaps TRBD1 (6 bases). The sequenced sample was peripheral blood. The CDR3 sequence: CASSATDRKNTEAFF. In nucleotides, the CDR3 is TGTGCCAGCAGCGCGACGGACAGAAAGAACACTGAAGCTTTCTTT. Full variable domain (outside the CDR3, taken from reference TRBV11-2 and TRBJ1-1): EAGVAQSPRYKIIEKRQSVAFWCNPISGHATLYWYQQILGQGPKLLIQFQNNGVVDDSQLPKDRFSAERLKGVDSTLKIQPAKLEDSAVYLCASSATDRKNTEAFFGQGTRLTVV.